The clone carrying this T cell receptor beta chain has just a few counts. Its specificity is unknown. Making use of molecular barcodes, quantitative 5'-RACE generated TCR beta libraries. Each CDR3 protein is one row after TCRdb ran MiXCR on the 5' RACE reads. The repertoire holds more than 250,000 distinct CDR3 sequences, with under 8.5% as singletons. The data derive from a study of CD8 T cells in ankylosing spondylitis. Study outcomes and limitations: Matched synovial fluid from ankylosing spondylitis patients was reported to be enriched for disease-linked clones. A motif in TCR beta, a set of seven to nine highly homologous variants, appeared characteristic of ankylosing spondylitis blood. Before this, some motif variants had been reported in reactive arthritis synovial fluid and blood. In peripheral blood, disease-linked CD8+ clones occurred at relatively low frequencies.

There are 13 residues in the CDR3. Losses at the gene ends were 5 bases for V and 3 bases for J; bases not matched to a gene: 5. Germline values: CDR1 DFQATT, CDR2 SNEGSKA (reference sequence). The origin of this receptor is a male donor with ankylosing spondylitis. Sequences were obtained from blood, either unsorted or a sorted T cell fraction (not recorded which). The chain uses TRBV20-1 and TRBJ2-3; TRBD2 agrees at 7 bases. CDR3 DNA sequence: TGCAGTGCTTCTTTGGGGGGGACAGATACGCAGTATTTT. This codes for CSASLGGTDTQYF.